This T cell receptor beta chain is drawn from a study of identical twins. TCRdb called the 5' RACE reads again in MiXCR, with one record for every CDR3 protein. The profile shows 1.5 million or so distinct CDR3 sequences, under 35% of them singletons. Of note for this clonotype: What it binds is not known.

Study results and limitations: Within beta out-of-frame sequences, the excess sharing observed between twins was weaker.

This CDR3 is 13 amino acids long. The germline CDR1 and CDR2 sequences are MGHDK and SYGVNS. V lost 4 bases and J 3 bases, leaving 9 bases between the germline ends. This chain joins TRBV25-1 and TRBJ1-1, with no clear D. Source material: cord blood. This receptor was taken from a newborn girl in good health. CDR3 sequence reads: CASSGRTDTEAFF. The CDR3 bases are TGTGCCAGCAGTGGCAGGACTGACACTGAAGCTTTCTTT.